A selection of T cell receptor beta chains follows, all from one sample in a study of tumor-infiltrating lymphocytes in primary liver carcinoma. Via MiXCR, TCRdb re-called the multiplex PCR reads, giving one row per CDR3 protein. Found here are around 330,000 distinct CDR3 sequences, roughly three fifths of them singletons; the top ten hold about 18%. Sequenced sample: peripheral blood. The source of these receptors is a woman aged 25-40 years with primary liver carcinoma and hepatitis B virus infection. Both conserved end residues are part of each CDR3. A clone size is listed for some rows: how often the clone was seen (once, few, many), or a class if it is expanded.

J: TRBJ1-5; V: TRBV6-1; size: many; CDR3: CASSETANQPQHF
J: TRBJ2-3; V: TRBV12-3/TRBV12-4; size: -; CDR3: CASIDPPGTLYF
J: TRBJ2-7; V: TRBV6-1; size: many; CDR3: CASSGNVNGAFLYEQYF
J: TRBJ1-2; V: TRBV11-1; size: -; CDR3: CVTLGPPNYGYAF
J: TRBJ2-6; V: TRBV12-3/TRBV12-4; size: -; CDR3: CAGSLVGSGASVLTF
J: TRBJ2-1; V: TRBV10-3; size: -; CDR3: CAIRPTGEDEQFF
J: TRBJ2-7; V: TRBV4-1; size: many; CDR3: CASSLGREGGYEQYF
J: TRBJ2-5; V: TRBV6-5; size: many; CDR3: CASRSTGPSGETQYF
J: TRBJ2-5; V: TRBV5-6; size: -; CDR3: CASSSRTGILQETQYF
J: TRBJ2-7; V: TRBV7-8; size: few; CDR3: CASSSHRMLSYEQYF
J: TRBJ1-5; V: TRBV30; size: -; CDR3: CAWKQGVNQPQHF
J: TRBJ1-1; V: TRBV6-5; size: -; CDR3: CASSQVHTGKAEAFF
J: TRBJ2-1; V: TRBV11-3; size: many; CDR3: CASRSLGNEQFF
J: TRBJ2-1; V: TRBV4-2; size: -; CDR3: CASSQVPEGVNEHFF
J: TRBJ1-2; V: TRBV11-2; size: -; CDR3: CGSSLEGSYGYTF
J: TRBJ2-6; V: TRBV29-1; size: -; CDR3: CSVPQAGANVLTF
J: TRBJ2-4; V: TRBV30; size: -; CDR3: CAWKERLARKGAKNIQYF
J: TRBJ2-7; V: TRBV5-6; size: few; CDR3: CASSYRWREMPYEQYF
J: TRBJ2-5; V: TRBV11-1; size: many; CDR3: CASSPIRLPGGVGTQYF
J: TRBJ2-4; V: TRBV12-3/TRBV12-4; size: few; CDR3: CASGHRGNIQYF
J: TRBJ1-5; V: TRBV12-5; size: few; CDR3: CASALGTGGSNQPQHF
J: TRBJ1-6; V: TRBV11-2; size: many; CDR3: CASSWGRSSYNSPLHF
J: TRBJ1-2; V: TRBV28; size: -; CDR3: CASSRTPYTYGYTF
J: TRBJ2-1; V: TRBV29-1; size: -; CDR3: CSVEKGHNEQLF
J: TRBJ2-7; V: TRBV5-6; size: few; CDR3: CASSLVSGADEQYF
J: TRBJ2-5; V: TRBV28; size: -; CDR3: CASSLGLAGNIETQYF
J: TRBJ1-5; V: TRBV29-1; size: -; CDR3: CSVVDSGHNQPQHF
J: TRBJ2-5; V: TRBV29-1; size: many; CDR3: CSVVTRTETQYF
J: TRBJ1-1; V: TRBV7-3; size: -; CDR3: CASSLWGAGKTEAFF
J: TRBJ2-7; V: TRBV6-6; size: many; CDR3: CASTQGARLSYEQYF
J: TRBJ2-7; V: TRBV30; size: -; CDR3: CAWVEDEQYF
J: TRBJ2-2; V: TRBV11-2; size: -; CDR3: CASSLDKEHRELLF
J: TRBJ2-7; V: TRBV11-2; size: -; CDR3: CASSSPDSRGEQCF
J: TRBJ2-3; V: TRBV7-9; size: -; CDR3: CTSSLVASSTDTQYF
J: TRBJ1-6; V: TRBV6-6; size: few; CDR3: CASSPTSPLIWPLHF
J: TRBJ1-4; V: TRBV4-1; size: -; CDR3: CASSQIEDNEKLFF
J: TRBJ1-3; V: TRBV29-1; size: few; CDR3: CSVVVGHPVDTIYF
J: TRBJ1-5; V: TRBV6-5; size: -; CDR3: CASSPRERGQPQHF
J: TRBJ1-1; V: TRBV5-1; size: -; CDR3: CASSLDRGTEAFF
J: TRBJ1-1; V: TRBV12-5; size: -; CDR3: CVSRQGLNTEAFF
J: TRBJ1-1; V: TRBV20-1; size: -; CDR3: CSASLQGWTEAFF
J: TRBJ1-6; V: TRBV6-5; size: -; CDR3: CASSYRSAVYNSPLHF
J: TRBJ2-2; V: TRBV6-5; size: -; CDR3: CASSYSLAAGELYF
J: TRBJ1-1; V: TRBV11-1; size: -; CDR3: CASIFTGDRLKPFF
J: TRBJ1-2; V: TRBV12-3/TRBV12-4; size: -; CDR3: CASRKSGRERGYTF
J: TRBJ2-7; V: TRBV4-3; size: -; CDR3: CTSNQGTGGGYEQYF
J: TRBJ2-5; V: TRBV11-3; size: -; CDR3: CASSPGLAGRPLDF
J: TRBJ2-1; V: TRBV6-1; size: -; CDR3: CASSEASNGVEQFF
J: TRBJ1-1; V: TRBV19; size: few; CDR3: CASSGTNRGRTFF
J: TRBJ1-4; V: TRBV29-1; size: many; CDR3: CSVDSSEKLFF
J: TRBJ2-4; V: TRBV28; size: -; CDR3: CAGITSAGRGAKNIQYF
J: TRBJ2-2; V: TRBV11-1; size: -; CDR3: CATDGAWGELFF
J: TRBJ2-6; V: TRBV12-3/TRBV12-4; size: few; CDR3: CASSSQGALLSGANVLTF
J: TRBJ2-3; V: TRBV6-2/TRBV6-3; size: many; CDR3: CASKVAGATDTQYF
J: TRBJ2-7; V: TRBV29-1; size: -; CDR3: CSVVWGRSYEQYF
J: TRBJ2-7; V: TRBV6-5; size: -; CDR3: CATSSGTPYEQYF
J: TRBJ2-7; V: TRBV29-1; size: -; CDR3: CSVTEEYEQYF
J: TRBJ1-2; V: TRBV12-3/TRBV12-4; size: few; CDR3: CASTHLGADYGYTF